A single sample is the source of the 25 T cell receptor beta chains below, sequenced in a study of T cell responses to AZD1222 COVID-19 vaccine. Repertoires were generated with immunoSEQ multiplex PCR, while TCRdb's copy carries only in-frame clones and drops some. The sample holds roughly 90,000 clones, around nine tenths seen once. The input for sequencing was peripheral blood, taken on day 0 of MenACWY control vaccination. Receptors were obtained from an adult in good health.

The chain is built from TRBV30 and TRBJ1-1; D gene unclear. CDR3 length: 14 amino acids. The germline V gene has CDR1 GTSNPN and CDR2 SVGIG (reference sequence). V gave up 0 bases and J gave up 5 bases, with 13 bases separating them. The CDR3 spells CAWSVLLYETEAFF. In DNA form, the CDR3 reads TGTGCCTGGAGTGTACTCCTATACGAAACTGAAGCTTTCTTT.

The chain uses TRBV6-5 and TRBJ2-7; a possible D gene is TRBD2 (7 bases). V gave up 2 bases and J gave up 3 bases, with 11 bases separating them. The CDR3 totals 14 residues. CDR1 MNHEY and CDR2 SVGAGI come from the germline V gene. CDR3 protein: CASSYLGGGYEQYF. DNA for the CDR3: TGTGCCAGCAGTTACCTAGGGGGGGGCTACGAGCAGTACTTC.

This clone was observed a handful of times. The J gene is TRBJ1-2, the V gene TRBV29-1; D may be TRBD1 (5 bases). The germline V and J ends were trimmed by 3 bases and 10 bases, with 9 bases remaining between them. This CDR3 has 10 amino acids. Germline V gene lookup returns CDR1 SQVTM and CDR2 ANQGSEA. The DNA for the CDR3 is TGCAGCGTTGAGGAAGGGGACTACACCTTC. Translating gives CSVEEGDYTF.

The chain links TRBV12-3 or TRBV12-4 to TRBJ1-3, with 10 bases matching TRBD1. Trimming removed 5 bases from V and 8 bases from J; junction bases left unmatched: 0. The CDR3 runs 12 residues. The CDR3 here is CASSGQGDTIYF. DNA of the CDR3: TGTGCCAGCAGTGGACAGGGGGACACCATATATTTT.

This clone has more than one count but fewer than ten. The chain combines TRBV6-4 with TRBJ1-5; no firm D call. CDR3 length: 13 amino acids. CDR1 and CDR2 from the germline V gene are MRHNA and SNTAGT. Deletions cut 3 bases from V and 9 bases from J, with 12 bases between. The DNA for the CDR3 is TGTGCCAGCAGTGAAGACGGGCAAAGGCCCCAGCATTTT. Protein: CASSEDGQRPQHF.

The genes are TRBV7-9 and TRBJ2-3, with 8 bases that match TRBD2. CDR3 length: 14 residues. Losses at the gene ends were 6 bases for V and 7 bases for J; bases not matched to a gene: 9. Per the germline V gene, CDR1 is SEHNR and CDR2 is FQNEAQ (reference sequence). DNA of the CDR3: TGTGCCAGCAGATACGCGGGAGGTACTCATACGCAGTATTTT. Its translation is CASRYAGGTHTQYF.

The rearrangement joins TRBV7-2 to TRBJ2-4; maybe TRBD2 (6 bases). V was pared by 3 bases and J by 3 bases, with 18 bases between. Germline CDR1 SGHTA, CDR2 FQGNSA. The CDR3 spans 17 residues. The CDR3 sequence is CASSLGGLTDRKNIQYF. The CDR3 nucleotides read TGTGCCAGCAGCTTGGGGGGATTGACAGACCGCAAAAACATTCAGTACTTC.

A word on this clone: One end of the junction varies from germline; a read error may be responsible. This chain's CDR3 is CASTLDASGGTGELFF. CDR3 DNA: TGCGCCAGCACCTTGGATGCTAGCGGGGGCACCGGGGAGCTGTTTTTT. This rearrangement joins TRBV5-1 to TRBJ2-2; 10 bases match TRBD2. Germline loops: CDR1 SGHRS, CDR2 YFSETQ. The CDR3 spans 16 residues.

This clone was observed a handful of times. J is TRBJ2-3 and V is TRBV7-2; 7 bases line up with TRBD2. This CDR3 spans 17 amino acids. Germline V lookup: CDR1 SGHTA, CDR2 FQGNSA. The V and J ends lost 3 bases and 4 bases, in that order; junction bases with no gene match: 13. The CDR3 loop reads CASSFLSSGGRADTQYF. The CDR3 nucleotides are TGTGCCAGCAGCTTCCTTTCTAGCGGAGGAAGGGCAGATACGCAGTATTTT.

This chain links TRBV6-5 with TRBJ2-2, with no clear D. Germline values: CDR1 MNHEY, CDR2 SVGAGI. The CDR3 is made up of 13 amino acids. V was pared by 4 bases and J by 5 bases, with 8 bases between. This CDR3 reads CASSFDPTGELFF. The CDR3 coding sequence is TGTGCCAGCAGTTTCGATCCTACCGGGGAGCTGTTTTTT.

The chain is built from TRBV7-3 and TRBJ2-1; D unresolved. V lost 2 bases and J lost 7, with 15 bases in between. The CDR3 covers 15 residues. Germline CDR1 is SGHTA and CDR2 is FQGTGA. CDR3 DNA sequence: TGTGCCAGCAGCTTATACGCGGCATCTAAGAATGAGCAGTTCTTC. This sequence encodes CASSLYAASKNEQFF.

The V and J genes are TRBV12-3 or TRBV12-4 and TRBJ2-5; maybe TRBD2 (7 bases). Trimming pared 6 bases from V and 1 base from J, leaving 9 bases between. This CDR3 is 13 amino acids long. The CDR3 DNA reads TGTGCCAGCAGAGGGGGGGGCCAAGAGACCCAGTACTTC. It specifies CASRGGGQETQYF.

This chain links TRBV27 with TRBJ1-2; 7 bases map to TRBD1. The CDR3 consists of 14 residues. Trimming took 6 bases from V and 7 from J; bases not matched to a gene: 11. CDR1 is MNHEY and CDR2 is SMNVEV in the germline V gene (reference sequence). The CDR3, as DNA: TGTGCCAGCAGAACGGGCCGGGACAGTCTTGGCTACACCTTC. Translation gives CASRTGRDSLGYTF.

The chain joins TRBV3-1 (or the pseudogene TRBV3-2) to TRBJ2-3; 9 bases map to TRBD2. The germline V gene has CDR1 LGHDT and CDR2 YNNKEL (reference sequence). J was trimmed by 6 bases and V by 4 bases; bases with no gene match: 17. This CDR3 comprises 18 residues. The CDR3 DNA sequence: TGTGCCAGCAGCCGTTCCCGGACTAGCGTCGGTGGGGCGGATACGCAGTATTTT. As protein: CASSRSRTSVGGADTQYF.

This clone was seen once. This chain joins TRBV25-1 and TRBJ2-7, with 7 nucleotides matching TRBD1. With V trimmed by 4 bases and J by 5 bases, 5 bases remained unmatched. Germline V CDR1 and CDR2: MGHDK, SYGVNS. The length of the CDR3 is 13 residues. The CDR3 region has the DNA TGTGCCAGCAGTGGGCGGCAGGGGGACGAGCAGTACTTC. Translating gives CASSGRQGDEQYF.

This clone showed up just a few times. The chain carries TRBV7-2 and TRBJ2-7; D may correspond to TRBD1 or TRBD2 (5 bases each). The ends were cut back, 4 bases at V and 4 bases at J, with 14 bases in the middle. The germline V gene has CDR1 SGHTA and CDR2 FQGNSA. The CDR3 has 14 residues. The CDR3 region is CASSSTGTVYEQYF. The CDR3 nucleotides read TGTGCCAGCAGCTCAACCGGGACGGTATACGAGCAGTACTTC.

The gene calls are TRBV7-2 and TRBJ1-6; D may be TRBD1 (5 bases). Germline V gene sequence: CDR1 SGHTA, CDR2 FQGNSA. The CDR3 covers 17 residues. Trimming shortened V by 2 bases and J by 4 bases, and 15 bases separated the two germline ends. CDR3 in DNA: TGTGCCAGCAGCTTAACCCCCCCGGACACTTATAATTCACCCCTCCACTTT. Its translation: CASSLTPPDTYNSPLHF.

The genes are TRBV5-1 and TRBJ1-4; the D is unclear. The germline gives CDR1 SGHRS, CDR2 YFSETQ. Trimming took 4 bases from V and 8 from J, leaving 18 bases between them. The CDR3 is 15 amino acids. CDR3 loop: CASSPVPVNVEKLFF. The CDR3 region has the DNA TGCGCCAGCAGCCCCGTCCCGGTCAACGTCGAAAAACTGTTTTTT.

DNA for the CDR3: TGTGCCAGCAGTTGGACTGCTTACAATGAGCAGTTCTTC. This sequence encodes CASSWTAYNEQFF. The chain employs TRBV27 and TRBJ2-1; weak D call: TRBD2 (5 bases). Looked up from germline, CDR1 is MNHEY and CDR2 is SMNVEV (reference sequence). V was clipped by 4 bases and J by 4 bases, with 8 bases between them. The CDR3 has 13 amino acids.

J is TRBJ1-1 and V is TRBV6-5; a weak D match, TRBD1 (5 bases). Trimming cost V 6 bases and J 0 bases, with 14 bases left between them. Germline values: CDR1 MNHEY, CDR2 SVGAGI. CDR3 length equals 15 residues. The CDR3 region is CASSEGSALNTEAFF. The CDR3 nucleotides are TGTGCCAGCAGCGAGGGGTCAGCATTGAACACTGAAGCTTTCTTT.

The chain has TRBV27 and TRBJ2-1, with 11 bases matching TRBD2. The CDR3 has 14 amino acids. Losses at the gene ends were 4 bases for V and 7 bases for J; bases not matched to a gene: 3. CDR1 is MNHEY and CDR2 is SMNVEV in the germline V gene (reference sequence). The CDR3 nucleotides are TGTGCCAGCAGTTCAACTAGCGGGAGTAATGAGCAGTTCTTC. Protein sequence: CASSSTSGSNEQFF.

The chain couples TRBV10-1 to TRBJ2-3; 11 positions match TRBD1. Germline CDR1 reads WNHNN; CDR2 reads SYGVQD (reference sequence). This CDR3 spans 16 amino acids. Trimming took 5 bases from V and 4 from J; bases not matched to a gene: 8. For the CDR3, the DNA is TGCGCCAGCAGTCCCCGGACAGGGGGCCTTGCAGATACGCAGTATTTT. This gives the protein CASSPRTGGLADTQYF.

Only a few counts were recorded for this clone. This sequence joins TRBV7-2 and TRBJ1-5, with a tentative D call TRBD1 (5 bases). The CDR3 runs 14 residues. The germline gives CDR1 SGHTA, CDR2 FQGNSA. V lost 5 bases and J 7 bases, leaving 15 bases between the germline ends. The CDR3: CASSQNQGSQPQHF. As DNA, the CDR3 is TGTGCCAGCAGCCAGAATCAGGGTAGCCAGCCCCAGCATTTT.

The rearrangement uses TRBV30 and TRBJ1-5; 9 positions match TRBD1. The CDR3 has 16 amino acids. Germline-derived CDR1 and CDR2 are GTSNPN and SVGIG (reference sequence). V dropped 0 bases and J dropped 4; count of bases not matched to a gene: 7. CDR3 DNA sequence: TGTGCCTGGAGTGTCCTAGGACAGGGGAGGAATCAGCCCCAGCATTTT. Residues: CAWSVLGQGRNQPQHF.

The chain joins TRBV27 to TRBJ2-2; possibly TRBD1 for D (5 bases). Trimming took 4 bases from V and 5 from J, leaving 11 bases between them. The length of the CDR3 is 14 residues. In germline, CDR1 is MNHEY, CDR2 SMNVEV (reference sequence). The CDR3 DNA is TGTGCCAGCAGTTACAGGATACTAACCGGGGAGCTGTTTTTT. It yields the protein CASSYRILTGELFF.